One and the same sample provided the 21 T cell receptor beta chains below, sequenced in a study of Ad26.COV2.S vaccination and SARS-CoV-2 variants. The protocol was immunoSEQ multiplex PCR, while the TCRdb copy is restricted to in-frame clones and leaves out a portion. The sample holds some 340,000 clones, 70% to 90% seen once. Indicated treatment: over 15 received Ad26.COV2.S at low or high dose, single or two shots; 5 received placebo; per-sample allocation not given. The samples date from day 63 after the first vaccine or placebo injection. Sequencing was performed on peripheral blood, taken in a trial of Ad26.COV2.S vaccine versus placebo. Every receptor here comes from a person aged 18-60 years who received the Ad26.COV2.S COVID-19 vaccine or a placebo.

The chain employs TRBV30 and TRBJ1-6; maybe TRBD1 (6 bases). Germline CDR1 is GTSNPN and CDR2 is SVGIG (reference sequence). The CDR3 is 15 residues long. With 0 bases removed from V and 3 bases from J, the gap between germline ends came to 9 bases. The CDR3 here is CAWSVGGVYNSPLHF. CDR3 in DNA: TGTGCCTGGAGTGTAGGGGGAGTCTATAATTCACCCCTCCACTTT.

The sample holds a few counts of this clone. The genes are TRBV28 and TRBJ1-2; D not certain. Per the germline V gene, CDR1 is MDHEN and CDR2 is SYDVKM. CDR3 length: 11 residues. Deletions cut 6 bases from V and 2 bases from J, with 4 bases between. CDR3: CASSVNYGYTF. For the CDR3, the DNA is TGTGCCAGCAGCGTAAACTATGGCTACACCTTC.

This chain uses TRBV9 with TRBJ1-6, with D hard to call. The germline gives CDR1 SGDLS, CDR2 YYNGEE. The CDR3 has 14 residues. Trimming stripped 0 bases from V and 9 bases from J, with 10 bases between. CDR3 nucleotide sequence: TGTGCCAGCAGCGTAGCCTCGCGGCTTTCACCCCTCCACTTT. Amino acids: CASSVASRLSPLHF.

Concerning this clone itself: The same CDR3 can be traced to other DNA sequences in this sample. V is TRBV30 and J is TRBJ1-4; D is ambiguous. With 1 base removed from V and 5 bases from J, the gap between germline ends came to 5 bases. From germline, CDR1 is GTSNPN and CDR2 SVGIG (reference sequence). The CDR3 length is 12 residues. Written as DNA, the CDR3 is TGTGCCTGGAGTGAGAGGAATGAAAAACTGTTTTTT. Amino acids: CAWSERNEKLFF.

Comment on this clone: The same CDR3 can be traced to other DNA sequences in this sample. In DNA form, the CDR3 reads TGTGCCAGCAGCGTAGGGGGCAGCACCGGGGAGCTGTTTTTT. Amino acids: CASSVGGSTGELFF. The V call is TRBV9, the J call TRBJ2-2, with D perhaps TRBD1 (5 bases). This CDR3 spans 14 amino acids. Germline V gene sequence: CDR1 SGDLS, CDR2 YYNGEE. The V end was cut by 0 bases, the J end by 4 bases, with 7 bases between.

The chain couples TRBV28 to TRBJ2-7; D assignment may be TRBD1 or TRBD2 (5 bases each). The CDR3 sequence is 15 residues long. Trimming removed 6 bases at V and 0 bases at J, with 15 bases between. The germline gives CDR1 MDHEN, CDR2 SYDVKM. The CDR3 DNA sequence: TGTGCCAGCAGCCCCCCGGGGACCCTCTCCTACGAGCAGTACTTC. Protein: CASSPPGTLSYEQYF.

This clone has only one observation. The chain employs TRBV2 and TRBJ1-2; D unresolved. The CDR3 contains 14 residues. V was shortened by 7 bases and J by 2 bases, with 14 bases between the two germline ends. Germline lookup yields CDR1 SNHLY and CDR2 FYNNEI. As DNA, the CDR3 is TGTGCCAGCATGCTACACAAGTGGAACTATGGCTACACCTTC. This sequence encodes CASMLHKWNYGYTF.

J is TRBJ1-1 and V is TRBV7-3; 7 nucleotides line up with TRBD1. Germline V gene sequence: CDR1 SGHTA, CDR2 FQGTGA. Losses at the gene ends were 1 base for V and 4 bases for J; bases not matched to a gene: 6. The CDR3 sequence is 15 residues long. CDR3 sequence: CASSLRTGVGTEAFF. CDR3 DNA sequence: TGTGCCAGCAGCTTAAGAACAGGGGTAGGCACTGAAGCTTTCTTT.

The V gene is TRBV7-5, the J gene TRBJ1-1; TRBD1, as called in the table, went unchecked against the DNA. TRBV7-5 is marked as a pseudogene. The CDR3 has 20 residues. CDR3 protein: CARSSLSGTGGACVNTEAFF. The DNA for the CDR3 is TGTGCCAGAAGCTCGCTATCCGGGACAGGGGGAGCCTGTGTGAACACTGAAGCTTTCTTT.

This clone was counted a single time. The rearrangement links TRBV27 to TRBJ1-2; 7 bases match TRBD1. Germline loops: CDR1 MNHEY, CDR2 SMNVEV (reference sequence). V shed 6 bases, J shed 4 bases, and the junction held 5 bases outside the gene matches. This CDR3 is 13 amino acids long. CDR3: CASRIQGGYGYTF. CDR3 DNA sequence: TGTGCCAGCAGGATTCAGGGGGGCTATGGCTACACCTTC.

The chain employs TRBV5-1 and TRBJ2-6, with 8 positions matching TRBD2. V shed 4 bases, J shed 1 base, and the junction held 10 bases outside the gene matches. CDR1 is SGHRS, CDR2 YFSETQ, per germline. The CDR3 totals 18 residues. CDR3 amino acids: CASSASSGGASGANVLTF. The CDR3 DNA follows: TGCGCCAGCAGCGCTTCGAGCGGGGGCGCATCTGGGGCCAACGTCCTGACTTTC.

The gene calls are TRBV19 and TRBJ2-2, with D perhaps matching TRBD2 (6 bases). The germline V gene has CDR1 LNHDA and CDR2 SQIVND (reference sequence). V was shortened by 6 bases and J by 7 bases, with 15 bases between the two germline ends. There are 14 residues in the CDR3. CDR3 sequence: CASRTRGASGELFF. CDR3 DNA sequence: TGTGCCAGTAGGACCCGCGGGGCAAGCGGGGAGCTGTTTTTT.

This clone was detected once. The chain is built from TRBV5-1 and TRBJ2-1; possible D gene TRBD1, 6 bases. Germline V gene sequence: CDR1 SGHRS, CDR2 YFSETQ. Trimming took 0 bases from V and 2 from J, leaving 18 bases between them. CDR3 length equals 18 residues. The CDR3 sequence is CASSLGYRVGATYNEQFF. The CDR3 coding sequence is TGCGCCAGCAGCTTGGGATACAGGGTTGGAGCAACCTACAATGAGCAGTTCTTC.

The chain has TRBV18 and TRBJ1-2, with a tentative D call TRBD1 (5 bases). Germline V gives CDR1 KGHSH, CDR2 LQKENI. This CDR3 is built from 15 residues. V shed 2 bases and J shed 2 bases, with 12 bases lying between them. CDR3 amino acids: CASSPDQGRNYGYTF. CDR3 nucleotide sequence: TGTGCCAGCTCACCAGATCAGGGTCGGAACTATGGCTACACCTTC. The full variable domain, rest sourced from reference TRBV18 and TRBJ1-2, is NAGVMQNPRHLVRRRGQEARLRCSPMKGHSHVYWYRQLPEEGLKFMVYLQKENIIDESGMPKERFSAEFPKEGPSILRIQQVVRGDSAAYFCASSPDQGRNYGYTFGSGTRLTVV.

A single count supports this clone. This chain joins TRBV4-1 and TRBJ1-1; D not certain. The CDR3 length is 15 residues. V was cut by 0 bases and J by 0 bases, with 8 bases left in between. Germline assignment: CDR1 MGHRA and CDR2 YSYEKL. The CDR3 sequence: CASSQEGGMNTEAFF. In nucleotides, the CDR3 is TGCGCCAGCAGCCAAGAGGGAGGTATGAACACTGAAGCTTTCTTT.

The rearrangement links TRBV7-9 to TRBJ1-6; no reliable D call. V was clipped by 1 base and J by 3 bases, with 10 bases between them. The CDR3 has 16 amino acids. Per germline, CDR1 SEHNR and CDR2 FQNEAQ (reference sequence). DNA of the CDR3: TGTGCCAGCAGCTTAGGTCTCGGGGTCTATAATTCACCCCTCCACTTT. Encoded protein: CASSLGLGVYNSPLHF.

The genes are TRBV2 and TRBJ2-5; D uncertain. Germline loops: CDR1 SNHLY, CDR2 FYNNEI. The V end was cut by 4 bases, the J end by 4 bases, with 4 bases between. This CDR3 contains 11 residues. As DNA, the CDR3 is TGTGCCAGCAGTGCAGGAGAGACCCAGTACTTC. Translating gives CASSAGETQYF. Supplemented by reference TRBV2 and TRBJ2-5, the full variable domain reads EPEVTQTPSHQVTQMGQEVILRCVPISNHLYFYWYRQILGQKVEFLVSFYNNEISEKSEIFDDQFSVERPDGSNFTLKIRSTKLEDSAMYFCASSAGETQYFGPGTRLLVL.

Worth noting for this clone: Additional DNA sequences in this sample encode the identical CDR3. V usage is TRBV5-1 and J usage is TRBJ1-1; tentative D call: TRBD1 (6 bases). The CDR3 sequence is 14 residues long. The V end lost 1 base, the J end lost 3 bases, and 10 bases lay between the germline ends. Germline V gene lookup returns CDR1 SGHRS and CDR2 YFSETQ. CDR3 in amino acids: CASSLTGWDTEAFF. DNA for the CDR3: TGCGCCAGCAGCTTGACAGGGTGGGACACTGAAGCTTTCTTT.

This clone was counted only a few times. For the CDR3, the DNA is TGTGCAAGTCGCTTAGCGCTGAGGCCTAGCGGGGGGCCCTACAATGAGCAGTTCTTC. This gives the protein CASRLALRPSGGPYNEQFF. The genes are TRBV12-2 and TRBJ2-1; the DNA was not compared with TRBD2, the D call given in the table. TRBV12-2 is assigned pseudogene status. There are 19 residues in the CDR3.

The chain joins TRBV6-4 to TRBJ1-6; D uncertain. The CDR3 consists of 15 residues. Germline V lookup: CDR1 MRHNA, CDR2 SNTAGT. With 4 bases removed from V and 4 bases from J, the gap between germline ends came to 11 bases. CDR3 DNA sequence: TGTGCCAGCAGTGTCGAGGGCACGTATAATTCACCCCTCCACTTT. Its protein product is CASSVEGTYNSPLHF.

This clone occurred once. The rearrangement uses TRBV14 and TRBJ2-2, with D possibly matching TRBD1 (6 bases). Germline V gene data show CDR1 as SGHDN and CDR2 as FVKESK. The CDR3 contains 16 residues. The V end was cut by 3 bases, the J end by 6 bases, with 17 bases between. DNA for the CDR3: TGTGCCAGCAGCCAGTACAGGGCCGCCGACGCCGGGGAGCTGTTTTTT. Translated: CASSQYRAADAGELFF.